This T cell receptor (beta chain) was recorded in a study of T cells expressing NK-cell markers. Study in general: Sorted CD3+CD56+NKG2C+, CD3+CD56+NKG2C- and CD3+CD56-NKG2C+ T cells supplied TCR beta repertoires. In the group of eight sequenced donors, seven were HCMV-seropositive and one was seronegative.

This clonotype is labeled medium-sized based on frequency. CDR1 and CDR2 (germline): MDHEN, SYDVKM. The CDR3 loop spans 17 amino acids. With the 5' RACE reads reprocessed, TCRdb shows one record per CDR3 protein and no DNA. This sample contains some 700 distinct CDR3 sequences. V gene TRBV28 combines with J gene TRBJ1-1; TCRdb calls TRBD1, which cannot be checked without DNA. Source material: blood T cells: a sorted CD56 or NKG2C T cell subset, CD4+ or CD8+ T cells, or bulk PBMC T cells (not recorded which). This clonotype originated in a man aged 18 to 70 in good health. CDR3 sequence: CASSLLGLDRPNTEAFF.